A selection of T cell receptor beta chains follows, all from one sample in a study of T cell repertoires in cytomegalovirus infection. MiXCR was run by TCRdb on the reads, yielding one entry per CDR3 protein. The sample consists of 400,000 to 600,000 distinct CDR3 sequences, about 44% of them appearing once. Their specific antigens are unknown. Sequencing was performed on cultured PBMCs, taken from culture after CMV antigen stimulation. These receptors were obtained from a human donor in good health (CMV status not recorded). Some clones in this sample may be carry-over from other donors' samples. The CDR3 runs from the conserved cysteine through the conserved F or W.

v_gene: TRBV20-1; j_gene: TRBJ2-5; CDR3aa: CSASRRDVETQYF
v_gene: TRBV7-2; j_gene: TRBJ1-6; CDR3aa: CASSLGGTGSSPLHF
v_gene: TRBV7-8; j_gene: TRBJ2-5; CDR3aa: CASSSELAGGRDQYF
v_gene: TRBV7-4; j_gene: TRBJ2-3; CDR3aa: CASRGGAGLGTDTQYF
v_gene: TRBV6-2/TRBV6-3; j_gene: TRBJ1-2; CDR3aa: CASSYQTEYYGYTF
v_gene: TRBV6-2/TRBV6-3; j_gene: TRBJ2-5; CDR3aa: CASSYSSAAGLQETQYF
v_gene: TRBV6-1; j_gene: TRBJ2-5; CDR3aa: CASSEQGSQETQYF
v_gene: TRBV12-3/TRBV12-4; j_gene: TRBJ1-2; CDR3aa: CASSRGTRYGYTF
v_gene: TRBV6-2/TRBV6-3; j_gene: TRBJ2-5; CDR3aa: CASSQPDAETQYF
v_gene: TRBV7-8; j_gene: TRBJ2-5; CDR3aa: CASRGPGQETQYF
v_gene: TRBV7-8; j_gene: TRBJ1-4; CDR3aa: CASSLAYIQGSNEKLFF
v_gene: TRBV7-8; j_gene: TRBJ1-2; CDR3aa: CASSPGQGRYGYTF
v_gene: TRBV6-6; j_gene: TRBJ2-7; CDR3aa: CASDDGGSHEQYF
v_gene: TRBV7-2; j_gene: TRBJ2-1; CDR3aa: CASSRTSYNEQFF
v_gene: TRBV7-6; j_gene: TRBJ1-4; CDR3aa: CASSLGVSGEKLFF
v_gene: TRBV7-2; j_gene: TRBJ2-1; CDR3aa: CASSLGRGGTNEQFF
v_gene: TRBV9; j_gene: TRBJ2-1; CDR3aa: CASSVEGGRWYNEQFF
v_gene: TRBV28; j_gene: TRBJ1-5; CDR3aa: CASSLGQAGRPQHF
v_gene: TRBV6-2/TRBV6-3; j_gene: TRBJ1-1; CDR3aa: CASSYHGANTEAFF
v_gene: TRBV2; j_gene: TRBJ1-1; CDR3aa: CASSDYGPRNTEAFF
v_gene: TRBV4-1; j_gene: TRBJ1-5; CDR3aa: CASSQGDGRRSNQPQHF
v_gene: TRBV6-2/TRBV6-3; j_gene: TRBJ1-1; CDR3aa: CASSDPGQGIWNTEAFF
v_gene: TRBV6-5; j_gene: TRBJ2-3; CDR3aa: CASSYLYTGDLYTDTQYF
v_gene: TRBV6-2/TRBV6-3; j_gene: TRBJ2-3; CDR3aa: CASSYASTTDTQYF
v_gene: TRBV6-2/TRBV6-3; j_gene: TRBJ2-7; CDR3aa: CASVKDRVHEQYF
v_gene: TRBV7-9; j_gene: TRBJ1-2; CDR3aa: CVWSEVIKPLGYTF
v_gene: TRBV7-6; j_gene: TRBJ2-7; CDR3aa: CASSGEQGAPWVFYEQYF
v_gene: TRBV7-2; j_gene: TRBJ2-3; CDR3aa: CASSLGRRRGGSTDTQYF
v_gene: TRBV7-2; j_gene: TRBJ2-1; CDR3aa: CASSPSSGRDYEQFF
v_gene: TRBV12-3/TRBV12-4; j_gene: TRBJ2-2; CDR3aa: CAWQSNTGELFF
v_gene: TRBV7-2; j_gene: TRBJ2-7; CDR3aa: CASSLAGWDPYEQYF
v_gene: TRBV7-2; j_gene: TRBJ2-7; CDR3aa: CASSLQSGVGNEQYF
v_gene: TRBV5-4; j_gene: TRBJ1-6; CDR3aa: CASRDRAQGNSPLHF
v_gene: TRBV10-3; j_gene: TRBJ2-1; CDR3aa: CAISASGGGEQFF
v_gene: TRBV6-2/TRBV6-3; j_gene: TRBJ2-1; CDR3aa: CASSYGWTTPHPFF
v_gene: TRBV4-1; j_gene: TRBJ1-4; CDR3aa: CASSLTGAGEKLFF
v_gene: TRBV27; j_gene: TRBJ1-1; CDR3aa: CASSHSGTANTEAFF
v_gene: TRBV7-6; j_gene: TRBJ2-1; CDR3aa: CASSPEWGGQHEQFF
v_gene: TRBV20-1; j_gene: TRBJ2-7; CDR3aa: CSARVLGEQYF
v_gene: TRBV29-1; j_gene: TRBJ2-7; CDR3aa: CSVQPPSGRADEQYF
v_gene: TRBV7-6; j_gene: TRBJ2-5; CDR3aa: CASSFLPGQQETQYF
v_gene: TRBV12-3/TRBV12-4; j_gene: TRBJ1-1; CDR3aa: CAGSRGDRRVEAFF
v_gene: TRBV6-1; j_gene: TRBJ2-2; CDR3aa: CASSEQGYYTGELFF
v_gene: TRBV2; j_gene: TRBJ1-1; CDR3aa: CASGISGTGTEAFF
v_gene: TRBV12-3/TRBV12-4; j_gene: TRBJ2-3; CDR3aa: CASSFSSFGRGAIKDTQYF
v_gene: TRBV7-4; j_gene: TRBJ1-5; CDR3aa: CASSCSGANQPQHF
v_gene: TRBV2; j_gene: TRBJ1-5; CDR3aa: CASSESYSRPQHF
v_gene: TRBV7-4; j_gene: TRBJ1-6; CDR3aa: CASSSRTTKPWVLHF
v_gene: TRBV11-3; j_gene: TRBJ1-5; CDR3aa: CASSPPQGRFNQPQHF
v_gene: TRBV6-6; j_gene: TRBJ1-1; CDR3aa: CASWQGLIMNTEAFF
v_gene: TRBV7-2; j_gene: TRBJ2-5; CDR3aa: CASSGTPVGGKNF
v_gene: TRBV2; j_gene: TRBJ1-1; CDR3aa: CASSDRTGSNTEAFF
v_gene: TRBV4-1; j_gene: TRBJ2-1; CDR3aa: CASSQGILGFKQFF
v_gene: TRBV7-6; j_gene: TRBJ2-5; CDR3aa: CASSPRLVGETQYF
v_gene: TRBV7-2; j_gene: TRBJ2-7; CDR3aa: CATTSNIAYEQYF
v_gene: TRBV2; j_gene: TRBJ2-5; CDR3aa: CASRANGQYF
v_gene: TRBV12-3/TRBV12-4; j_gene: TRBJ1-2; CDR3aa: CASRRDRMNGYTF
v_gene: TRBV7-2; j_gene: TRBJ2-7; CDR3aa: CASSPSPGRGPYEQYF
v_gene: TRBV28; j_gene: TRBJ1-5; CDR3aa: CASSLTRGARESQPQHF